This T cell receptor (beta chain) is drawn from a study of cytomegalovirus exposure and HLA in healthy donors. PCR employed 60 Vbeta and 13 Jbeta primers. Sequencing used immunoSEQ multiplex PCR; TCRdb keeps in-frame clones, though not all of them. The sample yields approximately 210,000 clones, about 77% seen once. This clone was observed a handful of times. Its target is unknown. Study-wide results and caveats: With high specificity and sensitivity, the classifier reportedly diagnosed cytomegalovirus status. In a later analysis, common viral pathogens appeared linked to several of the most significant clusters. A cluster of highly shared sequence variants was likely a sequencing artifact.

V lost 6 bases and J lost 6; bases outside the gene matches: 21. Germline-derived CDR1 and CDR2 are SGHDT and YYEEEE. The CDR3 is 17 residues long. The sample was PBMCs. This chain links TRBV5-6 with TRBJ2-7; 7 nucleotides match TRBD1. This clonotype was obtained from a woman aged 25 to 39 in good health and CMV-seropositive. Written as DNA, the CDR3 is TGTGCCAGCACCGCTTGGCCGACAGGGTACATTCCCCCCGAGCAGTACTTC. Protein sequence: CASTAWPTGYIPPEQYF.